One and the same sample provided the 11 T cell receptor beta chains below, sequenced in a study of shared clonotypes between healthy human individuals. TCRdb keeps only in-frame clones here, not all; method: immunoSEQ multiplex PCR. The data show some 500,000 clones, 77% seen once. Sequenced sample: PBMCs. These receptors were collected from a woman in her thirties or forties in good health. Some clones in this sample may be carry-over from other donors' samples.

This clone was detected a few times. The chain uses TRBV6-1 and TRBJ2-3; D might be TRBD2 (6 bases). In germline, CDR1 is MNHNS, CDR2 SASEGT. V was clipped by 1 base and J by 4 bases, with 15 bases between them. There are 16 residues in the CDR3. The CDR3 DNA is TGTGCCAGCAGTGAAGGGGAGGCCCCCGACGCAGATACGCAGTATTTT. This translates into CASSEGEAPDADTQYF.

The J gene is TRBJ1-4, the V gene TRBV30; D ambiguous. V lost 0 bases and J 4 bases, leaving 18 bases between the germline ends. The CDR3 runs to 17 residues. Germline-derived CDR1 and CDR2 are GTSNPN and SVGIG (reference sequence). CDR3 in DNA: TGTGCCTGGAGTGTGACGAAAGTGAGCTCAGTTAATGAAAAACTGTTTTTT. Translation: CAWSVTKVSSVNEKLFF.

The chain has TRBV6-1 and TRBJ1-2; D remains ambiguous. The germline CDR1 and CDR2 sequences are MNHNS and SASEGT. This CDR3 has 14 amino acids. Deletions cut 1 base from V and 0 bases from J, with 6 bases between. CDR3 in amino acids: CASSEGPANYGYTF. For the CDR3, the DNA is TGTGCCAGCAGTGAAGGTCCAGCTAACTATGGCTACACCTTC.

The rearrangement uses TRBV27 and TRBJ1-2; 7 nucleotides line up with TRBD1. Germline V gene sequence: CDR1 MNHEY, CDR2 SMNVEV (reference sequence). CDR3 length equals 15 residues. V was pared by 5 bases and J by 4 bases, with 10 bases of the junction left unmatched. The chain's CDR3 is CASSPGTETVYGYTF. The DNA of the CDR3 is TGTGCCAGCAGTCCCGGGACAGAGACTGTCTATGGCTACACCTTC.

The V and J genes are TRBV5-1 and TRBJ2-7; TRBD2 agrees at 8 bases. Germline-derived CDR1 and CDR2 are SGHRS and YFSETQ. This CDR3 is 16 amino acids long. V gave up 0 bases and J gave up 2 bases; unmatched junction bases: 7. The CDR3 here is CASSLGGGQVAYEQYF. In nucleotides, the CDR3 is TGCGCCAGCAGCTTGGGCGGGGGGCAGGTGGCCTACGAGCAGTACTTC.

The gene calls are TRBV7-3 and TRBJ1-1; D gene ambiguous. The V gene's germline CDR1 is SGHTA and CDR2 FQGTGA. V shed 5 bases and J shed 0 bases, with 10 bases lying between them. The CDR3 has 14 residues. CDR3 DNA sequence: TGTGCCAGCAGCAACTCCGGACTGAACACTGAAGCTTTCTTT. Translation: CASSNSGLNTEAFF.

This chain links TRBV29-1 with TRBJ1-1, with TRBD1 identical over 7 bases. The CDR3 has 14 residues. Looked up from germline, CDR1 is SQVTM and CDR2 is ANQGSEA. The junction had 10 bases not matched to a gene; V was cut back by 4 bases and J by 5 bases. CDR3 DNA: TGCAGCGTTGGGGAACCAGGGGGTTGGACTGAAGCTTTCTTT. Its translation is CSVGEPGGWTEAFF.

This chain joins TRBV28 and TRBJ1-1; D gene unclear. The CDR3 is 14 amino acids. Trimming removed 3 bases from V and 11 bases from J, with 19 bases in between. Looked up from germline, CDR1 is MDHEN and CDR2 is SYDVKM. The CDR3 nucleotides read TGTGCCAGCAGTTTCTCGGTTGTACACACGGGGGCTTTCTTT. Residues: CASSFSVVHTGAFF.

This clone was picked up a small number of times. The chain recombines TRBV23-1 with TRBJ1-2; TRBD1 is a possible D gene (6 bases). TRBV23-1 is marked as an open reading frame, function uncertain. This CDR3 is 16 amino acids long. The V gene lost 1 base and the J gene lost 6 bases, with 18 bases spanning the gap. CDR3 residues: CASSQWADQGTDGYTF. In nucleotides, the CDR3 is TGCGCCAGCAGTCAATGGGCGGACCAGGGGACGGATGGCTACACCTTC.

This clone appeared a few times. V is TRBV5-4 and J is TRBJ2-3, with 7 nucleotides matching TRBD2. V lost 4 bases, J lost 2 bases, and 7 bases stayed unmatched. Germline assignment: CDR1 SGHNT and CDR2 YYREEE (reference sequence). The CDR3 length is 15 residues. The CDR3 sequence: CASSQQAGTTDTQYF. The CDR3 bases are TGTGCCAGCAGCCAACAAGCGGGAACCACAGATACGCAGTATTTT.

The rearrangement joins TRBV29-1 to TRBJ2-2; 13 bases agree with TRBD2. The CDR3 sequence is 16 residues long. CDR1 SQVTM and CDR2 ANQGSEA come from the germline V gene. Trimming at V came to 3 bases and at J to 9 bases, leaving 10 bases not matched to a gene. In DNA form, the CDR3 reads TGCAGCGTTGATAGGACTAGCGGGAGTTGGAACCGGGAGCTGTTTTTT. Amino acid sequence: CSVDRTSGSWNRELFF.